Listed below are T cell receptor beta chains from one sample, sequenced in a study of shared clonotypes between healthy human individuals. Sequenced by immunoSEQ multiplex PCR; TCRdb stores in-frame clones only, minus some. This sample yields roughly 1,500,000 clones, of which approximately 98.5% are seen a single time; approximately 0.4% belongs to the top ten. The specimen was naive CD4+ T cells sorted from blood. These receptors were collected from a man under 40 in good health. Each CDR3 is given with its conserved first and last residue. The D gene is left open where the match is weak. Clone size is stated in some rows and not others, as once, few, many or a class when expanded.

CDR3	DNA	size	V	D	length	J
CASSGRPSGSRDEQYF	TGTGCCAGCAGCGGACGCCCTAGCGGGAGTCGGGACGAGCAGTACTTC	NA	TRBV11-2	TRBD2	16	TRBJ2-7
CASSSLGGTSYGYTF	TGTGCCAGCAGTTCCCTAGGGGGAACTTCCTATGGCTACACCTTC	NA	TRBV7-2	NA	15	TRBJ1-2
CASSLAGGTYNEQFF	TGTGCCAGCAGCTTAGCAGGGGGTACCTACAATGAGCAGTTCTTC	NA	TRBV7-6	NA	15	TRBJ2-1
CASSRGKDTGELFF	TGCGCCAGCAGCCGAGGGAAGGACACCGGGGAGCTGTTTTTT	NA	TRBV5-1	NA	14	TRBJ2-2
CASSFGRYNEQFF	TGTGCCAGCAGTTTCGGAAGATACAATGAGCAGTTCTTC	NA	TRBV28	NA	13	TRBJ2-1
CATRDSARDEQYF	TGTGCCACCCGGGACAGCGCAAGGGACGAGCAGTACTTC	NA	TRBV10-3	TRBD1	13	TRBJ2-7
CASSLRAGVSNQPQHF	TGTGCCAGCAGTTTGCGGGCGGGGGTAAGCAATCAGCCCCAGCATTTT	NA	TRBV27	NA	16	TRBJ1-5
CASSPNKVVHEQYF	TGTGCCAGCTCACCAAATAAGGTAGTCCACGAGCAGTACTTC	once	TRBV18	NA	14	TRBJ2-7
CASSLGRATGEQYF	TGTGCCAGCAGCTTAGGCAGGGCCACTGGCGAGCAGTACTTC	NA	TRBV7-3	NA	14	TRBJ2-7
CATSRDRGSGEQYF	TGTGCCACCAGCAGAGACAGGGGGTCGGGCGAGCAGTACTTC	NA	TRBV15	TRBD1	14	TRBJ2-7
CASSTTKRQGSEAFF	TGTGCCAGCAGTACAACCAAGAGACAGGGGAGTGAAGCTTTCTTT	NA	TRBV6-1	TRBD1	15	TRBJ1-1
CASSLAGTGGYEQYF	TGCGCCAGCAGCTTGGCCGGGACAGGGGGCTACGAGCAGTACTTC	few	TRBV5-1	TRBD1	15	TRBJ2-7
CASSVRRDPTYNEQFF	TGTGCCAGCAGCGTTCGTCGGGACCCCACGTACAATGAGCAGTTCTTC	NA	TRBV9	NA	16	TRBJ2-1
CASKPNLNGAYEQYF	TGCGCCAGCAAACCCAACCTGAACGGGGCATACGAGCAGTACTTC	NA	TRBV5-1	NA	15	TRBJ2-7
CASRFLDEQYF	TGTGCCAGCCGATTCCTCGACGAGCAGTACTTC	few	TRBV25-1	NA	11	TRBJ2-7
CASSPDRGHGTGELFF	TGTGCCAGCAGCCCGGACAGGGGGCATGGCACCGGGGAGCTGTTTTTT	NA	TRBV28	TRBD1	16	TRBJ2-2
CASSYGGGYGYTF	TGTGCCAGCAGTTACGGGGGCGGCTATGGCTACACCTTC	NA	TRBV27	NA	13	TRBJ1-2
CASSYLRQSKNIQYF	TGTGCCAGCAGTTACTTGCGACAGAGCAAAAACATTCAGTACTTC	NA	TRBV6-6	NA	15	TRBJ2-4
CATSRARLAGGHEQYF	TGTGCCACCAGCAGAGCACGACTAGCGGGAGGCCACGAGCAGTACTTC	NA	TRBV15	TRBD2	16	TRBJ2-7
CASSYSPTSGISYEQYF	TGTGCCAGCAGCTACTCCCCGACTAGCGGGATCTCCTACGAGCAGTACTTC	NA	TRBV7-9	TRBD2	17	TRBJ2-7
CAWRLGSTYEQYF	TGTGCCTGGAGATTAGGGTCAACCTACGAGCAGTACTTC	NA	TRBV30	NA	13	TRBJ2-7
CASSQDGTGSSTDTQYF	TGCGCCAGCAGCCAAGACGGAACGGGATCTAGCACAGATACGCAGTATTTT	NA	TRBV4-1	NA	17	TRBJ2-3
CASSVGWGSGNTIYF	TGTGCCAGCAGCGTAGGTTGGGGCTCTGGAAACACCATATATTTT	NA	TRBV9	NA	15	TRBJ1-3
CASSLVGTSGSVISNTQYF	TGTGCCAGCAGCTTAGTGGGGACTAGCGGGAGCGTAATCTCAAATACGCAGTATTTT	NA	TRBV7-2	TRBD2	19	TRBJ2-3
CASSPTTQGPQHF	TGTGCCAGCTCACCCACAACCCAGGGTCCCCAGCATTTT	NA	TRBV18	NA	13	TRBJ1-5
CASSYRETGELFF	TGTGCCAGCAGTTACAGGGAGACCGGGGAGCTGTTTTTT	NA	TRBV7-8	NA	13	TRBJ2-2
CASSGTSGGYEQYF	TGTGCCAGCTCAGGGACTAGCGGGGGCTACGAGCAGTACTTC	NA	TRBV18	TRBD2	14	TRBJ2-7
CASSLLDRTYEQYF	TGTGCCAGCAGCTTATTGGACAGAACCTACGAGCAGTACTTC	NA	TRBV11-1	NA	14	TRBJ2-7
CASSIAGGGYEQYF	TGTGCCAGCAGTATAGCAGGGGGCGGCTACGAGCAGTACTTC	NA	TRBV6-5	TRBD1	14	TRBJ2-7
CASAAGGRTDTQYF	TGTGCCAGCGCGGCGGGAGGGCGCACAGATACGCAGTATTTT	NA	TRBV7-3	TRBD2	14	TRBJ2-3
CASSLQRKDAVIYGYTF	TGTGCCAGCAGCTTACAACGGAAGGACGCTGTCATATATGGCTACACCTTC	NA	TRBV7-9	NA	17	TRBJ1-2
CASSGARGRGSAYEQYF	TGTGCCAGCAGTGGGGCACGGGGGAGGGGGTCGGCCTACGAGCAGTACTTC	NA	TRBV28	NA	17	TRBJ2-7
CASRERTGGHNYGYTF	TGTGCCAGCCGGGAGAGGACAGGGGGCCATAACTATGGCTACACCTTC	NA	TRBV21-1	NA	16	TRBJ1-2
CSVEPGGNTEAFF	TGCAGCGTTGAACCGGGCGGGAACACTGAAGCTTTCTTT	NA	TRBV29-1	NA	13	TRBJ1-1
CAWNVGPDTQYF	TGTGCCTGGAATGTCGGGCCGGATACGCAGTATTTT	NA	TRBV30	NA	12	TRBJ2-3
CSLRRGGLF	TGCAGTTTAAGGCGAGGGGGGCTCTTC	once	TRBV20-1	NA	9	TRBJ2-1
CASSFDSHSGNTIYF	TGTGCCAGCAGCTTCGACAGCCACTCTGGAAACACCATATATTTT	NA	TRBV7-2	NA	15	TRBJ1-3
CASSVHGEETQYF	TGTGCCAGCAGCGTACATGGTGAAGAGACCCAGTACTTC	NA	TRBV9	NA	13	TRBJ2-5
CASTPQVGPPYEQYF	TGTGCCAGTACTCCCCAGGTTGGTCCACCCTACGAGCAGTACTTC	NA	TRBV19	NA	15	TRBJ2-7
CASSLQGSDGYTF	TGCGCCAGCAGCTTACAGGGTTCCGATGGCTACACCTTC	NA	TRBV5-1	NA	13	TRBJ1-2
CASSKEGPLPNTEAFF	TGTGCCAGCAGCAAAGAGGGGCCGCTGCCGAACACTGAAGCTTTCTTT	NA	TRBV7-9	NA	16	TRBJ1-1
CASSYGFKGNQPQHF	TGTGCCAGCAGTTATGGCTTTAAAGGCAATCAGCCCCAGCATTTT	NA	TRBV28	NA	15	TRBJ1-5
CASSQEQRTSGYEQYF	TGCGCCAGCAGCCAAGAGCAGCGAACTAGCGGCTACGAGCAGTACTTC	NA	TRBV4-1	TRBD2	16	TRBJ2-7